The 11 T cell receptor beta chains given below trace back to one sample, sequenced in a study of T cells after yellow fever vaccination. TCRdb re-called the 5' RACE reads through MiXCR, storing one row per CDR3 protein. The sample lists under 300,000 distinct CDR3 sequences, 6.9% occurring once. Sequencing was performed on CD4+ T cells sorted from PBMCs, taken 15 days after the yellow fever booster vaccination. The receptors shown here come from a man under 40 who received the YFV17D yellow fever vaccine.

A few counts support this clonotype. The V gene is TRBV5-4, the J gene TRBJ1-1, with 11 bases that match TRBD1. This CDR3 has 15 amino acids. CDR1 is SGHNT, CDR2 YYREEE, per germline (reference sequence). Losses at the gene ends were 1 base for V and 5 bases for J; bases not matched to a gene: 4. CDR3 protein: CASSLPGTGGTEAFF. CDR3 DNA sequence: TGTGCCAGCAGCTTGCCCGGGACAGGGGGAACTGAAGCTTTCTTT.

This clonotype was counted many times. The V gene is TRBV24-1, the J gene TRBJ2-2, with 8 bases that match TRBD1. Germline V lookup: CDR1 KGHDR, CDR2 SFDVKD. The CDR3 covers 17 residues. V lost 3 bases and J lost 1; bases outside the gene matches: 6. The DNA of the CDR3 is TGTGCCACCAGTGATCCCCGAGGGACAGGGAACACCGGGGAGCTGTTTTTT. Translated: CATSDPRGTGNTGELFF.

The table lists this clonotype with a few counts. The chain recombines TRBV10-1 with TRBJ1-1, with TRBD1 as a possible D gene (5 bases). This CDR3 is built from 13 residues. CDR1 and CDR2 (germline): WNHNN, SYGVQD (reference sequence). V was cut by 7 bases and J by 4 bases, with 13 bases left in between. In DNA form, the CDR3 reads TGCGCCAGCACCGGGACGAGAGGCACTGAAGCTTTCTTT. Its translation is CASTGTRGTEAFF.

This clonotype occurred many times. The CDR3 sequence is CASSRTGAHEQYF. CDR3 nucleotide sequence: TGCGCCAGCAGCAGGACAGGGGCCCACGAGCAGTACTTC. The chain joins TRBV5-1 to TRBJ2-7; 9 positions match TRBD1. Germline V gene lookup returns CDR1 SGHRS and CDR2 YFSETQ. J gave up 5 bases and V 4 bases, and 4 bases lay outside the gene matches. This CDR3 contains 13 residues.

This clonotype was seen only a few times. The rearrangement links TRBV7-2 to TRBJ1-1; tentatively, D is TRBD1 (5 bases). Trimming removed 2 bases from V and 1 base from J, with 14 bases in between. The CDR3 loop spans 16 amino acids. Germline CDR1 reads SGHTA; CDR2 reads FQGNSA. The CDR3 sequence: CASSLRSGRENTEAFF. The CDR3 region has the DNA TGTGCCAGCAGCTTAAGATCAGGCAGGGAGAACACTGAAGCTTTCTTT.

This clonotype came up a few times. The chain has TRBV7-2 and TRBJ2-3; 10 positions match TRBD2. The trim removed 5 bases at V and 5 bases at J, leaving 13 bases unmatched. The germline CDR1 and CDR2 sequences are SGHTA and FQGNSA. This CDR3 is 17 amino acids long. CDR3 in DNA: TGTGCCAGCAGCCAACCCCCCTGGACTAGCGGAAGAGATACGCAGTATTTT. Translating it yields CASSQPPWTSGRDTQYF.

The table lists this clonotype with a few counts. The chain has TRBV5-5 and TRBJ2-1, with TRBD2 as a possible D gene (6 bases). Trimming cost V 5 bases and J 0 bases, with 15 bases left between them. CDR1 and CDR2 from the germline V gene are SGHKS and YYEKEE (reference sequence). The CDR3 runs to 16 residues. The CDR3 DNA is TGTGCCAGCAGTCTAAGGGACTGGAGCTCCTACAATGAGCAGTTCTTC. Translated, it gives CASSLRDWSSYNEQFF.

The V gene is TRBV7-2, the J gene TRBJ2-5; a possible D gene is TRBD1 (5 bases). CDR1 and CDR2 (germline): SGHTA, FQGNSA. Trimming shortened V by 5 bases and J by 0 bases, and 7 bases separated the two germline ends. The CDR3 runs to 13 residues. Written as DNA, the CDR3 is TGTGCCAGCAGCCGACAGAACCAAGAGACCCAGTACTTC. Its translation is CASSRQNQETQYF.

This clonotype was detected ten times or more. This sequence joins TRBV3-1 and TRBJ1-2, with D tentatively TRBD1 (5 bases). Deletions cut 0 bases from V and 1 base from J, with 9 bases between. The CDR3 consists of 15 residues. Germline V gives CDR1 LGHDT, CDR2 YNNKEL (reference sequence). CDR3 sequence reads: CASSQDRTHNYGYTF. The CDR3 region has the DNA TGTGCCAGCAGCCAAGATCGGACACATAACTATGGCTACACCTTC.

The rearrangement uses TRBV6-1 and TRBJ2-7; 7 bases line up with TRBD2. V trimming: 6 bases; J trimming: 0 bases; junction bases outside the gene matches: 8. The germline V gene encodes CDR1 MNHNS and CDR2 SASEGT. The CDR3 consists of 15 residues. Here the CDR3 reads CASSTVGEGSYEQYF. The CDR3 DNA reads TGTGCCAGCAGCACAGTTGGGGAGGGCTCCTACGAGCAGTACTTC.

This clonotype was counted a few times. This chain uses TRBV7-2 with TRBJ2-2; TRBD2 is a possible D gene (6 bases). V lost 0 bases, J lost 5 bases, and 10 bases lay in between. The CDR3 runs 15 residues. Germline V gene lookup returns CDR1 SGHTA and CDR2 FQGNSA. CDR3 sequence: CASSLAAGRTGELFF. The CDR3 DNA reads as TGTGCCAGCAGCTTAGCCGCGGGACGGACCGGGGAGCTGTTTTTT.